Here is one TCR beta chain with its context. Its antigen is unknown. The CDR3 is 13 amino acids. Germline V CDR1 and CDR2: LNHDA, SQIVND (reference sequence). Trimming pared 6 bases from V and 5 bases from J, leaving 14 bases between. The data were obtained in a study of identical twins. Study-level points and caveats: Out-of-frame alpha sequences common to twins exhibited a surplus of low generation probability. These conclusions were based on statistical analysis (cross-sectional, not following the same donors).

A universal primer site came from template switching; cDNA carried unique molecular identifiers. One entry per CDR3 protein results from TCRdb running MiXCR on the 5' RACE reads. The sample has about 240,000 distinct CDR3 sequences; roughly 13% are singletons. The data also belong to a second study, concerning yellow fever vaccine responses in identical twins.

The sequencing sample was made of memory (CD45RO+) T cells sorted from blood. The sequence was obtained from a woman younger than 30 in good health. The genes are TRBV19 and TRBJ2-7, with D perhaps matching TRBD1 (5 bases). DNA for the CDR3: TGTGCCAGTAGGAATATGCTAGGGGACGAGCAGTACTTC. Protein: CASRNMLGDEQYF.